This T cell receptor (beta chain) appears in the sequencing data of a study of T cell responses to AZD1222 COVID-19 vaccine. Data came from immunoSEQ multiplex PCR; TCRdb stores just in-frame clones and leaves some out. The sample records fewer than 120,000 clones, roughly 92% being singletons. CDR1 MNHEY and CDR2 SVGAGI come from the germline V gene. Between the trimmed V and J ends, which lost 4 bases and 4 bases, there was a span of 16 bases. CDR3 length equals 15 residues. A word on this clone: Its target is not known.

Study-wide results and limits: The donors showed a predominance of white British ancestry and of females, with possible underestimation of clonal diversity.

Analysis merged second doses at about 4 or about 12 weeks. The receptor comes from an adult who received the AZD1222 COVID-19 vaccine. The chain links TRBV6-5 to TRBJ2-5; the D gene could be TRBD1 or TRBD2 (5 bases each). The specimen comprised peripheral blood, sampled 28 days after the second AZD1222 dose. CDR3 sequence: CASSFLTEGRETQYF. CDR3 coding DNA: TGTGCCAGCAGTTTTCTAACAGAGGGACGAGAGACCCAGTACTTC.